This is a list of T cell receptor beta chains from one sample in a study of shared clonotypes between healthy human individuals. Clones were sequenced by immunoSEQ multiplex PCR, and TCRdb holds only the in-frame ones, with some missing. The table has roughly 1 million clones, roughly 75% seen once. Sequencing was done on a sample of memory CD4+ T cells sorted from blood. The source is a man aged 18 to 29 in good health. CDR3s include the opening cysteine and the closing phenylalanine or tryptophan. A D gene is named only where the DNA matches it firmly. Rows give clone size only sometimes, using once, few, many, or a class for an expanded clone.

NA	NA	TRBV6-1	TRBJ2-7	TGTGCCAGCAGTGAAGGGTGGTCTACTTTAGGCGAGCAGTACTTC	CASSEGWSTLGEQYF
NA	NA	TRBV5-1	TRBJ2-3	TGCGCCAGCAGCTCCCCTTCAGGGAGGAGCACAGATACGCAGTATTTT	CASSSPSGRSTDTQYF
NA	NA	TRBV4-1	TRBJ2-3	TGCGCCAGCAGCCAAGTGGCCTACGGTGGTACGCAGTATTTT	CASSQVAYGGTQYF
NA	NA	TRBV5-1	TRBJ2-7	TGCGCCAGCAGCATGGACGGGACACGAATCTCCTACGAGCAGTACTTC	CASSMDGTRISYEQYF
NA	NA	TRBV5-1	TRBJ2-7	TGCGCCAGCAGCTCCTCCCTGACCTACGAGCAGTACTTC	CASSSSLTYEQYF
few	NA	TRBV6-5	TRBJ1-2	TGTGCCAGCAGTTACTCGACCGGGGGAGCCAATGGCTACACCTTC	CASSYSTGGANGYTF
few	TRBD1	TRBV7-2	TRBJ1-2	TGTGCCAGCAGATTAAATACCGGGACAGGGGATGGCTACACCTTC	CASRLNTGTGDGYTF
once	NA	TRBV25-1	TRBJ2-3	TGTGCCAGCAGTGATCCGGGGGCCTCCAAAGATACGCAGTATTTT	CASSDPGASKDTQYF
NA	TRBD1	TRBV19	TRBJ1-2	TGTGCCAGTAGTATAGAAGGGACAGGAAACTATGGCTACACCTTC	CASSIEGTGNYGYTF
NA	NA	TRBV7-8	TRBJ2-5	TGTGCCAGCAGCCGTGGAGCTCAAGAGACCCAGTACTTC	CASSRGAQETQYF
NA	NA	TRBV5-1	TRBJ2-3	TGCGCCAGCAGCAACGGGGGCGCATTAGTAGATACGCAGTATTTT	CASSNGGALVDTQYF
NA	NA	TRBV30	TRBJ2-5	TGTGCCTGGAGCTCGGGGGCGGAGACCCAGTACTTC	CAWSSGAETQYF
NA	NA	TRBV18	TRBJ2-2	TGTGCCAGCTCCCGCGAGGACGGCACCGGGGAGCTGTTTTTT	CASSREDGTGELFF
NA	TRBD1	TRBV7-2	TRBJ2-5	TGTGCCAGCAGCTTAACCAAGGAAACAGGGGGAGAGACCCAGTACTTC	CASSLTKETGGETQYF
once	NA	TRBV5-1	TRBJ2-2	TGCGCCAGCAGCGGGGGAACCGGGGAGCTGTTTTTT	CASSGGTGELFF